A single T cell receptor beta chain is shown here with its context. A single count supports this clone. It lacks a known antigen. Per-nucleotide qualities are absent, and no much larger clonotype sits a single base away. On a MiSeq, deep resolution sequencing aimed for a depth between 1 in 1 million and 1 in 200,000 T cells, with each clonotype covered about 9.9x on average. TCR beta libraries were generated with the immunoSEQ hsTCRB Kit. From the authors' description of their analysis: ImmunoSEQ Data Assistant and ImmunoSEQ Analyzer were used for data analysis, and V, D and J genes were assigned according to IMGT definitions. Clonality, which ranges from 0 to 1, was calculated by subtracting the normalized Shannon entropy of productive rearrangement frequencies from one. Public clonotype analysis was restricted to overrepresented clonotypes comprising at least 0.05% of each patient's repertoire. About twelve age-matched healthy donor repertoires from immuneACCESS were used as controls for clonality. Entries here come from immuneACCESS through TCRdb and include only in-frame sequences with V and J called. Some clones fail to appear in such tables; in the studies checked, an unresolved V gene covers under half of the shortfall, and the cause of the remainder is unknown. That table is the source of V, J and clone size, and D and trimming were worked out from the DNA. The sample includes about 200,000 clones, with more than 70% observed a single time. Of the sample, over 10% is held by the ten largest clones.

This sample stems from a study of cytotoxic CD8 clonotypes in ibrutinib-treated CLL (dated by TCRdb to about 2021). Describing the broader study: The cohort had 11 to 12 relapsed/refractory and more than 14 treatment-naive patients; 17 were IGHV unmutated. On average, each sample had roughly 250,000 productive templates and around 100,000 productive rearrangements. Partial responses were observed in some 24 patients and complete responses in 2; after a median follow-up of roughly 62 months, remission was maintained in roughly 15 patients and progression was observed in approximately 12. Cryopreserved peripheral blood mononuclear cells were collected at three points: before therapy, at response, and at either sustained remission or disease progression. Of the 80 to 95 participants in the trial, about 25 had longitudinal samples available. The response samples were drawn at a median of approximately 12 months into treatment, with a range of roughly 6 to 36 months. Every remission and progressive disease sample was obtained while ibrutinib was still being received by the patients.

V is shortened by 5 bases, J by 1 base, and the region joining them spans 5 bases. The germline V gene encodes CDR1 MNHNS and CDR2 SASEGT. The CDR3 starts with the cysteine, ends with the phenylalanine, and has 12 residues. Only CDR3 DNA is held: 36 bases, read in frame from base 1. On the study overall, not on this receptor specifically: Public clonotypes were found to be uncommon and were observed to contract or remain stable during treatment; the increase in clonality was shown to reflect expansion of private clonotypes at ibrutinib response. Lymph node repertoires were not examined, and the timing of sampling was not matched between patients in sustained remission and those whose disease progressed. Clonality increased at ibrutinib response, stayed stable in sustained remission, and fell back toward baseline at progression. Baseline clonality exceeded that of age-matched healthy donors and correlated strongly with circulating CD8+ T-cell counts.

Sample time point, as interpreted from the label and publication: approximately twelve months on ibrutinib. Approximately 2 micrograms of genomic DNA were extracted from cryopreserved PBMCs for TCR beta library preparation. Longitudinal blood samples from CLL patients receiving ibrutinib monotherapy were subjected to high-throughput TCR beta sequencing. Patients were enrolled in a phase 2 open-label single-center ibrutinib monotherapy trial. The sequence came from a human donor with chronic lymphocytic leukemia. The sequence is built from TRBV6-1 and TRBJ1-1; no D gene can be assigned with confidence. This specimen consisted of PBMCs, obtained after 12 months of ibrutinib treatment. This receptor carries the CDR3 CASSSGNTEAFF. The base sequence is TGTGCCAGCAGTAGTGGGAACACTGAAGCTTTCTTT.